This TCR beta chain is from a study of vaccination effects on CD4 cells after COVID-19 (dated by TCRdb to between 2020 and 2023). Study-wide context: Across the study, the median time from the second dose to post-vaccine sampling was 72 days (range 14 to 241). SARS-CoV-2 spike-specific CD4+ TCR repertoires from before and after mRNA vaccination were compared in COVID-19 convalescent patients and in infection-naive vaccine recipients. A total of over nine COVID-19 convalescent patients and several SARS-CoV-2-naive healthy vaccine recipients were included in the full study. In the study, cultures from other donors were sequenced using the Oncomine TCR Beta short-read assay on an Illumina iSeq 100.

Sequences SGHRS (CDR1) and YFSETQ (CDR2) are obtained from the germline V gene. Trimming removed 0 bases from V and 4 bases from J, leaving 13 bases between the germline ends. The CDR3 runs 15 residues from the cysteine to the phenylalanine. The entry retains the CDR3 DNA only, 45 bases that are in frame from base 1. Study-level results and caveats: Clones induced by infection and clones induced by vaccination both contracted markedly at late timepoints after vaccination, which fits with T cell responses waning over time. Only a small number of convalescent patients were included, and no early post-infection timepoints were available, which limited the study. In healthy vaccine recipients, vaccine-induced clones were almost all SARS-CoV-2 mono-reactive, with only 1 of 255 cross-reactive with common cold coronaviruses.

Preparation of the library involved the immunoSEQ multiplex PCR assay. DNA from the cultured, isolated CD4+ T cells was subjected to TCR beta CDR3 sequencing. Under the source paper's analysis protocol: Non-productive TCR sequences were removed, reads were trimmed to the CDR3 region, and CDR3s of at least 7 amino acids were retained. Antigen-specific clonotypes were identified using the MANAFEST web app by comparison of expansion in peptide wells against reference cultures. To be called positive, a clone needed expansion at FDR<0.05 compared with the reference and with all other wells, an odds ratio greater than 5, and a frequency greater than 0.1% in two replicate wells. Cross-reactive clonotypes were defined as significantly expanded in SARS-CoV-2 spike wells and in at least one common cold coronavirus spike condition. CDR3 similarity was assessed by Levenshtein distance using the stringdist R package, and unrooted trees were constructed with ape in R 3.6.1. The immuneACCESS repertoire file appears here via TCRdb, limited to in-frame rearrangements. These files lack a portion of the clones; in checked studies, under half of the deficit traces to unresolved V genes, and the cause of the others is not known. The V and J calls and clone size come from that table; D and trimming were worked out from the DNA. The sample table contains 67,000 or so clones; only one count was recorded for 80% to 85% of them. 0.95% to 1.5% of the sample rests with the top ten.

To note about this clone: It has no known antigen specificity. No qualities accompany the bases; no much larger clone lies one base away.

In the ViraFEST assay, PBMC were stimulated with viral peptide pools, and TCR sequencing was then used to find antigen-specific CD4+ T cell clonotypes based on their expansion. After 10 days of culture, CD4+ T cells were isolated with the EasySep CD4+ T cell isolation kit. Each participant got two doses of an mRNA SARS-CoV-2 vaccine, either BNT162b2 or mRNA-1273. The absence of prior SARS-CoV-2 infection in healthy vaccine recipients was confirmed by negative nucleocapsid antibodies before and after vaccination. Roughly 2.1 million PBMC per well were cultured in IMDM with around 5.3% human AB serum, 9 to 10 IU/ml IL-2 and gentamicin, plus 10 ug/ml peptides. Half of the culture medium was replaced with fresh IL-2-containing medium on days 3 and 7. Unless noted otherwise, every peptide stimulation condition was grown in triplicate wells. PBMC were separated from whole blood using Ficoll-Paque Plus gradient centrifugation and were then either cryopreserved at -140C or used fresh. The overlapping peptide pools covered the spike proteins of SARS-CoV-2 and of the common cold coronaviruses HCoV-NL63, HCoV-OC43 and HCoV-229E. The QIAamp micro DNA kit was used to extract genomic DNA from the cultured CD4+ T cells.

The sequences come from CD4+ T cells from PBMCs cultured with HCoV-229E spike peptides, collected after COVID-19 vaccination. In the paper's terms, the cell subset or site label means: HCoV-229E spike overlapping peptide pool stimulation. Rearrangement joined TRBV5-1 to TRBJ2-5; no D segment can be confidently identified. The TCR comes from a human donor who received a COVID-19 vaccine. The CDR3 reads CASSLALTNSETQYF. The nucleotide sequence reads TGCGCCAGCAGCTTGGCCTTGACAAACTCAGAGACCCAGTACTTC.